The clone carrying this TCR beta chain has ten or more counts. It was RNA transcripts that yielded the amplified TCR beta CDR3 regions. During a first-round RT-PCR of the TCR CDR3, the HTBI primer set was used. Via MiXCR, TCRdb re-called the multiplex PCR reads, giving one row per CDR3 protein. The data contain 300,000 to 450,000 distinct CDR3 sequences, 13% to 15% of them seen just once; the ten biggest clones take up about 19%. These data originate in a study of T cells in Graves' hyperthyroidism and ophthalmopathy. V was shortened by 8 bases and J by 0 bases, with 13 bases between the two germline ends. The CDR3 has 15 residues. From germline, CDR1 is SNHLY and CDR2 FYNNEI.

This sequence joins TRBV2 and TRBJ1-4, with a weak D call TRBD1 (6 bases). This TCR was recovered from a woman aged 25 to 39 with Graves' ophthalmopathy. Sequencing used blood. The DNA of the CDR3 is TGTGCCAGCGAGCAGGGGCTTGCAACTAATGAAAAACTGTTTTTT. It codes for CASEQGLATNEKLFF.